This T cell receptor beta chain was identified in a study of CD8 T cells in ankylosing spondylitis. Trimming removed 0 bases from V and 15 bases from J; junction bases left unmatched: 9. This CDR3 spans 14 amino acids. Germline CDR1 reads LGHNA; CDR2 reads YSLEER. Points from the study as a whole: According to the report, clones linked to the disease were significantly enriched in matched synovial fluid samples taken from ankylosing spondylitis patients. Prior literature has documented some motif variants in synovial fluid and blood from reactive arthritis. Seemingly distinctive of ankylosing spondylitis blood was a TCR beta motif formed by eight highly homologous variants.

With regard to this clonotype: Its antigen is unknown.

Molecular-barcoded quantitative 5'-RACE produced these TCR beta libraries. TCRdb reprocessed the 5' RACE reads with MiXCR, giving one entry per CDR3 protein. The data hold a few hundred thousand distinct CDR3 sequences, with 20% to 25% observed a single time. The sequenced sample was blood, either unsorted or a sorted T cell fraction (not recorded which). This clonotype was sampled from a female donor with ankylosing spondylitis or in good health (not recorded which). The rearrangement joins TRBV4-3 to TRBJ2-1, with 9 bases lining up with TRBD2. CDR3 bases: TGCGCCAGCAGCCAAGATCTCCCTAGCGGGATCCGGTTCTTC. Its translation: CASSQDLPSGIRFF.